This T cell receptor (beta chain) stems from a study of cytomegalovirus exposure and HLA in healthy donors. Turning to the study itself: The approximately 120 validation repertoires were produced on the same platform as the roughly 720 repertoires of the first cohort. This was reported in a later analysis.

Germline V gene lookup returns CDR1 SGHTA and CDR2 FQGNSA. The germline V and J ends were trimmed by 6 bases and 4 bases, with 10 bases remaining between them. CDR3 length: 12 residues. The method was immunoSEQ multiplex PCR; TCRdb's version includes in-frame clones alone and lacks a portion of them. The data contain 100,000 to 150,000 clones, about 88% of them singletons. As regards this clone: Its antigen is as yet unknown.

Notes on the study in general: Confirmation was obtained in vitro that three CMV-associated chains are specific for CMV antigens. Rare TCR sequences dominated, though some public TCRs recurred in many donors. Associated with cytomegalovirus, according to the listing, were some 150 TCR beta chains.

The specimen sequenced was PBMCs. The genes are TRBV7-2 and TRBJ2-7; D perhaps matches TRBD2 (5 bases). The TCR sequence derives from a woman between 18 and 30 years old in good health and CMV-seronegative. Written as DNA, the CDR3 is TGTGCCAGCAGGACCCCGGGGTACGAGCAGTACTTC. Amino acid sequence: CASRTPGYEQYF.